The 9 T cell receptor beta chains below were found in one sample sequenced in a study of shared clonotypes between healthy human individuals. Sequencing used immunoSEQ multiplex PCR; TCRdb keeps in-frame clones, though not all of them. The sample includes over a million clones, around three quarters of them seen just once. The sample taken for sequencing was memory CD4+ T cells from PBMCs. Subset noted: CD45RA-negative fraction. These receptors all come from a man aged 18 to 29 in good health. Some clones in this sample may be carry-over from other donors' samples.

This clone was found a few times. The genes are TRBV4-3 and TRBJ2-1; 8 bases fit TRBD2. The CDR3 length is 15 residues. With 0 bases clipped from V and 4 bases from J, the junction kept 2 bases outside the gene matches. Germline V gene data show CDR1 as LGHNA and CDR2 as YSLEER. The CDR3 loop is CASSQDGGRYNEQFF. In DNA, the CDR3 is TGCGCCAGCAGCCAAGATGGCGGGAGGTACAATGAGCAGTTCTTC.

The CDR3 reads CASSLLPTSNTIYF. The CDR3 bases are TGTGCCAGCAGCTTACTGCCCACGTCGAACACCATATATTTT. The V call is TRBV7-3, the J call TRBJ1-3, with D uncertain. Looked up from germline, CDR1 is SGHTA and CDR2 is FQGTGA. The V end lost 2 bases, the J end lost 7 bases, and 12 bases lay between the germline ends. There are 14 residues in the CDR3. The whole variable domain, remainder taken from reference TRBV7-3 and TRBJ1-3, is GAGVSQTPSNKVTEKGKYVELRCDPISGHTALYWYRQSLGQGPEFLIYFQGTGAADDSGLPNDRFFAVRPEGSVSTLKIQRTERGDSAVYLCASSLLPTSNTIYFGEGSWLTVV.

The chain links TRBV2 to TRBJ2-5; 7 nucleotides line up with TRBD2. V was clipped by 8 bases and J by 5 bases; unmatched bases: 11. CDR3 length equals 14 residues. Germline V gene sequence: CDR1 SNHLY, CDR2 FYNNEI. The CDR3 region is CASGPGLHGETQYF. CDR3 bases: TGTGCCAGCGGCCCGGGACTACACGGGGAGACCCAGTACTTC.

This clone was observed once. V gene TRBV15 combines with J gene TRBJ1-1; D may be TRBD1 (6 bases). The CDR3 is made up of 18 amino acids. The V and J ends lost 0 bases and 6 bases respectively, with 23 bases between them. Germline values: CDR1 LNHNV, CDR2 YYDKDF (reference sequence). As DNA, the CDR3 is TGTGCCACCAGCAGAGAGGGTTCTTGGTCAGGGGCGGTGGCTGAAGCTTTCTTT. Protein sequence: CATSREGSWSGAVAEAFF. Filled out from reference TRBV15 and TRBJ1-1, the complete variable domain reads DAMVIQNPRYQVTQFGKPVTLSCSQTLNHNVMYWYQQKSSQAPKLLFHYYDKDFNNEADTPDNFQSRRPNTSFCFLDIRSPGLGDTAMYLCATSREGSWSGAVAEAFFGQGTRLTVV.

V and J are TRBV18 and TRBJ2-7; perhaps TRBD2 as D (5 bases). This CDR3 is 14 amino acids long. V was pared by 3 bases and J by 4 bases, with 13 bases between. Germline CDR1 is KGHSH and CDR2 is LQKENI. The chain's CDR3 is CASSPNGNRYEQYF. The CDR3 DNA is TGTGCCAGCTCACCGAACGGGAACAGATACGAGCAGTACTTC.

The gene calls are TRBV18 and TRBJ2-2; 8 bases agree with TRBD1. Losses at the gene ends were 2 bases for V and 4 bases for J; bases not matched to a gene: 15. Germline-derived CDR1 and CDR2 are KGHSH and LQKENI. CDR3 length equals 19 residues. CDR3 loop: CASSPRGQGSSSSTGELFF. In DNA form, the CDR3 reads TGTGCCAGCTCACCAAGAGGACAGGGATCCTCTAGCTCCACCGGGGAGCTGTTTTTT.

The rearrangement links TRBV7-2 to TRBJ2-3, with a tentative D call TRBD1 (6 bases). V was shortened by 4 bases and J by 13 bases, with 15 bases between the two germline ends. CDR3 length: 12 residues. The germline V gene has CDR1 SGHTA and CDR2 FQGNSA. The CDR3 region is CASSSSGTRKYF. The CDR3 DNA is TGTGCCAGCAGCTCTTCCGGGACAAGAAAGTATTTT.

V and J are TRBV28 and TRBJ2-3; 9 bases align to TRBD2. J was trimmed by 4 bases and V by 5 bases; bases with no gene match: 7. This CDR3 has 15 residues. The germline V gene encodes CDR1 MDHEN and CDR2 SYDVKM. In DNA, the CDR3 is TGTGCCAGCAGTGTAGCGGGAGTAAACTCAGATACGCAGTATTTT. This gives the protein CASSVAGVNSDTQYF. The whole variable domain, remainder taken from reference TRBV28 and TRBJ2-3, is DVKVTQSSRYLVKRTGEKVFLECVQDMDHENMFWYRQDPGLGLRLIYFSYDVKMKEKGDIPEGYSVSREKKERFSLILESASTNQTSMYLCASSVAGVNSDTQYFGPGTRLTVL.

This clone was seen a handful of times. The chain links TRBV27 to TRBJ1-1; 7 nucleotides match TRBD1. With V trimmed by 8 bases and J by 4 bases, 10 bases remained unmatched. Germline-derived CDR1 and CDR2 are MNHEY and SMNVEV (reference sequence). The CDR3 runs to 14 residues. The CDR3 spells CASRYRGFATEAFF. CDR3 sequence (DNA): TGTGCCAGCCGTTACAGGGGATTTGCCACTGAAGCTTTCTTT.